One and the same sample provided the 24 T cell receptor beta chains below, sequenced in a study of control samples from healthy donors and cancer patients. TCRdb's copy holds only in-frame clones and misses some; the assay was immunoSEQ multiplex PCR. The sample gives 35,000 to 45,000 clones, around four fifths of which show up once; 40% to 50% is in the top ten. The sample taken for sequencing was blood. Receptor source: a man aged 55 to 69 in good health.

The chain carries TRBV2 and TRBJ2-7; the D gene is possibly TRBD2 (5 bases). The CDR3 is 14 amino acids. V lost 2 bases to trimming and J lost 4 bases, with 12 bases between them. The V gene's germline CDR1 is SNHLY and CDR2 FYNNEI. CDR3 sequence (DNA): TGTGCCAGCAGTGAAAGGAGGCTTGAATACGAGCAGTACTTC. Translation gives CASSERRLEYEQYF. The complete variable domain, with remaining parts taken from reference TRBV2 and TRBJ2-7, reads EPEVTQTPSHQVTQMGQEVILRCVPISNHLYFYWYRQILGQKVEFLVSFYNNEISEKSEIFDDQFSVERPDGSNFTLKIRSTKLEDSAMYFCASSERRLEYEQYFGPGTRLTVT.

V is TRBV12-3 or TRBV12-4 and J is TRBJ1-2; possibly TRBD1 for D (6 bases). Trimming left V 9 bases short and J 4 bases short, with 15 bases between. This CDR3 has 13 amino acids. In DNA, the CDR3 is TGTGCCAGTCAGATCACAGGGCTCTATGGCTACACCTTC. It codes for CASQITGLYGYTF.

The chain recombines TRBV28 with TRBJ2-1, with TRBD1 identical over 7 bases. The CDR3 totals 12 residues. V lost 6 bases and J lost 9; bases outside the gene matches: 5. Germline lookup yields CDR1 MDHEN and CDR2 SYDVKM. CDR3 nucleotide sequence: TGTGCCAGCAGCCCGCCAGGGGGTGAGCAGTTCTTC. Translated: CASSPPGGEQFF.

The V and J genes are TRBV7-3 and TRBJ2-7; no clear D gene. CDR1 is SGHTA and CDR2 is FQGTGA in the germline V gene. The CDR3 spans 12 residues. V was pared by 5 bases and J by 6 bases, with 11 bases between. CDR3 in DNA: TGTGCCAGCAGCAAGAATCCCTCCGAGCAGTACTTC. It encodes CASSKNPSEQYF.

The chain combines TRBV5-1 with TRBJ1-4, with D possibly matching TRBD1 (6 bases). V was cut by 0 bases and J by 8 bases, with 14 bases left in between. The CDR3 is 15 residues long. The germline V gene encodes CDR1 SGHRS and CDR2 YFSETQ. CDR3: CASSLAGAVDEKLFF. The CDR3 DNA follows: TGCGCCAGCAGCTTGGCGGGGGCAGTGGACGAAAAACTGTTTTTT.

The gene calls are TRBV29-1 and TRBJ2-5, with 9 positions matching TRBD1. Per germline, CDR1 SQVTM and CDR2 ANQGSEA. This CDR3 is built from 14 residues. The V gene end was trimmed by 5 bases and the J gene end by 2 bases; junction bases not matched to a gene: 6. The CDR3 nucleotides are TGCAGCGTTTGCCGGGACAGGGCTCAAGAGACCCAGTACTTC. Its protein product is CSVCRDRAQETQYF.

This chain connects TRBV30 to TRBJ2-2; TRBD1 matches at 7 bases. V shed 0 bases and J 6 bases; nucleotides not matched to a gene: 13. CDR3 size: 17 residues. Germline CDR1 GTSNPN, CDR2 SVGIG (reference sequence). CDR3 region: CAWSVLRRGQVPGELFF. In nucleotides, the CDR3 is TGTGCCTGGAGTGTACTAAGAAGGGGGCAAGTCCCCGGGGAGCTGTTTTTT.

J is TRBJ1-4 and V is TRBV5-4; possibly TRBD1 for D (5 bases). CDR3 length: 15 amino acids. Germline V CDR1 and CDR2: SGHNT, YYREEE (reference sequence). Trimming shortened V by 1 base and J by 4 bases, and 11 bases separated the two germline ends. This chain's CDR3 is CASSLSTAYNEKLFF. For the CDR3, the DNA is TGTGCCAGCAGCTTGTCGACAGCATATAATGAAAAACTGTTTTTT.

This chain connects TRBV6-2 or TRBV6-3 to TRBJ2-7, with 8 nucleotides matching TRBD1. Trimming removed 2 bases from V and 1 base from J; junction bases left unmatched: 4. The germline CDR1 and CDR2 sequences are MNHEY and SVGEGT. This CDR3 has 15 residues. The CDR3 here is CASSYPGQASYEQYF. CDR3 DNA sequence: TGTGCCAGCAGTTACCCGGGACAGGCGTCCTACGAGCAGTACTTC.

The chain couples TRBV7-2 to TRBJ2-6; 12 nucleotides match TRBD1. Per germline, CDR1 SGHTA and CDR2 FQGNSA. There are 19 residues in the CDR3. Trimming cost V 5 bases and J 2 bases; bases outside gene matches: 10. CDR3 region: CASSPREGQGATGANVLTF. CDR3 in DNA: TGTGCCAGCAGCCCCCGAGAGGGACAGGGGGCGACTGGGGCCAACGTCCTGACTTTC.

The chain combines TRBV5-1 with TRBJ2-6; D is undetermined. V lost 0 bases to trimming and J lost 0 bases, with 4 bases between them. Per germline, CDR1 SGHRS and CDR2 YFSETQ. The CDR3 length is 15 residues. This CDR3 reads CASSLDSSGANVLTF. The DNA of the CDR3 is TGCGCCAGCAGCTTGGACAGCTCTGGGGCCAACGTCCTGACTTTC.

Points on this clone: Distinct nucleotide sequences in the sample also encode this CDR3. The V and J genes are TRBV9 and TRBJ2-7; 7 bases match TRBD1. V trimming: 3 bases; J trimming: 2 bases; junction bases outside the gene matches: 2. The CDR3 extends over 13 amino acids. Per germline, CDR1 SGDLS and CDR2 YYNGEE. CDR3 nucleotides: TGTGCCAGCAGCGGGCAGGGGGCCTACGAGCAGTACTTC. Translated, it gives CASSGQGAYEQYF.

This chain joins TRBV21-1 and TRBJ1-5. TRBV21-1 is a pseudogene. This CDR3 region has 15 residues. The CDR3 DNA follows: TGTGCCAACCTGCCGGGAGCTTTGGAGGATCAGCCCCAGCATTTT. This codes for CANLPGALEDQPQHF.

V is TRBV29-1 and J is TRBJ1-1; 9 bases agree with TRBD1. V lost 6 bases and J lost 4; bases outside the gene matches: 21. The CDR3 consists of 18 residues. CDR1 and CDR2 (germline): SQVTM, ANQGSEA. The CDR3 is CSVPKEQGAARVFTEAFF. CDR3 nucleotide sequence: TGCAGCGTCCCGAAGGAACAGGGGGCCGCTAGAGTATTCACTGAAGCTTTCTTT.

The rearrangement links TRBV21-1 to TRBJ2-5; the table's D call of TRBD1 was not tested on the DNA. TRBV21-1 is noted as a pseudogene. The CDR3 spans 14 residues. In nucleotides, the CDR3 is TGTGCCAGCAGCAAAGGGGGGCAGCAAGAGACCCAGTACTTC. The encoded protein is CASSKGGQQETQYF.

The chain carries TRBV5-1 and TRBJ1-1; D uncertain. Germline V gene lookup returns CDR1 SGHRS and CDR2 YFSETQ. The CDR3 totals 15 residues. The ends were cut back, 4 bases at V and 1 base at J, with 14 bases in the middle. The CDR3 sequence is CASSLPESQNTEAFF. In DNA form, the CDR3 reads TGCGCCAGCAGCCTCCCCGAGTCCCAGAACACTGAAGCTTTCTTT.

This clone was seen a single time. The chain joins TRBV3-1 (or the pseudogene TRBV3-2) to TRBJ2-5; D may correspond to TRBD1 or TRBD2 (6 bases each). Trimming cost V 0 bases and J 3 bases, with 35 bases left between them. In germline, CDR1 is LGHDT, CDR2 YNNKEL (reference sequence). This CDR3 contains 23 residues. The CDR3 region has the DNA TGTGCCAGCAGCCAAGATAATCGGGTGACTAGGGGGAAGTATTTGAGGGTGGAAGAGACCCAGTACTTC. Protein sequence: CASSQDNRVTRGKYLRVEETQYF.

The J gene is TRBJ2-5, the V gene TRBV28; D uncertain. V was pared by 2 bases and J by 4 bases, with 2 bases between. The CDR3 consists of 11 residues. The germline gives CDR1 MDHEN, CDR2 SYDVKM. The CDR3 protein is CASSLAETQYF. The CDR3, as DNA: TGTGCCAGCAGTTTAGCAGAGACCCAGTACTTC.

This clone was detected once. J is TRBJ2-1 and V is TRBV19, with 8 bases lining up with TRBD1. The germline V gene has CDR1 LNHDA and CDR2 SQIVND (reference sequence). The trim removed 3 bases at V and 7 bases at J, leaving 5 bases unmatched. The CDR3 totals 14 residues. Here the CDR3 DNA reads TGTGCCAGTAGTATTAAACGACAGGGGAATGAGCAGTTCTTC. Protein product: CASSIKRQGNEQFF.

The rearrangement links TRBV2 to TRBJ1-2; D is unclear. The V and J ends lost 0 bases and 4 bases respectively, with 6 bases between them. Per germline, CDR1 SNHLY and CDR2 FYNNEI. CDR3 length equals 13 residues. CDR3 residues: CASSEAAIYGYTF. Here the CDR3 DNA reads TGTGCCAGCAGTGAAGCGGCGATCTATGGCTACACCTTC.

The rearrangement uses TRBV7-2 and TRBJ1-5, with D possibly matching TRBD1 (6 bases). With 3 bases removed from V and 1 base from J, the gap between germline ends came to 10 bases. The CDR3 runs 15 residues. CDR1 and CDR2 (germline): SGHTA, FQGNSA. Written as DNA, the CDR3 is TGTGCCAGCAGCTTGAGGGGGGCCAGCAATCAGCCCCAGCATTTT. Amino acids: CASSLRGASNQPQHF.

The chain couples TRBV6-6 to TRBJ1-1, with a tentative D call TRBD1 (6 bases). Germline V gene data show CDR1 as MNHNY and CDR2 as SVGAGI (reference sequence). This CDR3 region has 15 residues. V lost 2 bases and J lost 4, with 14 bases in between. The CDR3 nucleotides are TGTGCCAGCAGTTACCCGCAAGGGGGACGCACTGAAGCTTTCTTT. This codes for CASSYPQGGRTEAFF.

V is TRBV10-3 and J is TRBJ1-1; D gene uncertain. Germline V lookup: CDR1 ENHRY, CDR2 SYGVKD. The CDR3 length is 13 residues. The V and J ends lost 7 bases and 11 bases respectively, with 20 bases between them. Here the CDR3 reads CAIKDGNPHGAFF. CDR3 nucleotide sequence: TGTGCCATCAAAGATGGGAATCCCCATGGGGCTTTCTTT.

This chain connects TRBV5-1 to TRBJ1-1; 9 bases line up with TRBD1. The J segment lost 5 bases and the V segment lost 4 bases, leaving 3 bases of the junction unmatched. The V gene's germline CDR1 is SGHRS and CDR2 YFSETQ. There are 13 residues in the CDR3. The CDR3 DNA reads TGCGCCAGCAGCGGGACAGGGCGAACTGAAGCTTTCTTT. It codes for CASSGTGRTEAFF.